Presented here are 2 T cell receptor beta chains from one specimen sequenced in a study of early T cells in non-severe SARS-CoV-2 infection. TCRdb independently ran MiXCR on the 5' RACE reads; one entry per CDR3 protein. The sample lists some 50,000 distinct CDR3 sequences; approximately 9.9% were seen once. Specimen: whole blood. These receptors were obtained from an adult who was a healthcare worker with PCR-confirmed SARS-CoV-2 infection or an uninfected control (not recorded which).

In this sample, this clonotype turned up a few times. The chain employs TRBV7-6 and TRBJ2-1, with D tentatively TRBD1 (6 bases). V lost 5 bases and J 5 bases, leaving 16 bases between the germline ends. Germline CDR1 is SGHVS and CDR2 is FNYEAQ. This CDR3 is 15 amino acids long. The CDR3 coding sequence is TGTGCCAGCAGCCCCAGGGGACCCGAACACAATGAGCAGTTCTTC. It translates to CASSPRGPEHNEQFF.

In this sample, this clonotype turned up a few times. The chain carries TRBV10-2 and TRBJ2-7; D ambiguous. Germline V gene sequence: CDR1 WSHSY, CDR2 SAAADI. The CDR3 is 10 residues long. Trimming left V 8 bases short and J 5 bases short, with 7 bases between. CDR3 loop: CASGYNEQYF. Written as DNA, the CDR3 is TGCGCCAGCGGATATAACGAGCAGTACTTC.